The entry below gives a single T cell receptor beta chain sequence along with its context. It has no known antigen specificity. No much larger clone exists at a distance of one base, and base qualities are not known. The sample comes from a study of blood T cell repertoires in COVID-19 (dated by TCRdb to between 2020 and 2021). Looking at the study overall: Collaborator samples came from the United States, Italy and Spain and covered acute and convalescent phases of COVID-19. A de-identified subject ID, COVID-19 status, age in years and sex were almost always included in the sample metadata. The dataset comprised deeply sampled blood TCRbeta repertoires from subjects exposed to, actively infected with, or recovered from COVID-19. Where available, HLA class I and class II types were obtained from metadata supplied by the sample provider rather than from assay-based typing. The repertoires were released in a freely available public database meant as a resource for research on the immune response to SARS-CoV-2. The prospective study material was composed of cDNA or gDNA derived from T cells, B-cell-depleted T cells, or PBMCs. The samples were drawn from two sources: the first 160 participants of the ongoing ImmuneRACE study, and 1,000 to 1,500 subjects contributed by 6 global collaborators.

TCRbeta CDR3 regions were amplified from genomic DNA by means of the immunoSEQ Assay, a bias-controlled multiplex PCR. Under the source paper's analysis protocol: The number of nucleated cells in each sample was estimated from the amplification of reference gene primers within the assay. To quantify the absolute abundance of each unique TCRbeta CDR3 rearrangement, sequence reads were collapsed and filtered. For each sample, productive Simpson clonality was calculated by taking the square root of Simpson's diversity index across productive rearrangements. This immuneACCESS table, as held by TCRdb, lists in-frame sequences with V and J called but not all clones. Of the missing ones, under half trace to an unresolved V gene in checked studies; the others have no known cause. V and J calls and clone size are copied from that table; D and trimming were computed from the DNA. The sample table contains some 70,000 clones; only one count was recorded for approximately 79% of them. Of the sample, about 10% is held by the ten largest clones.

The germline V gene sets CDR1 to MNHEY and CDR2 to SVGAGI. The CDR3 goes from the cysteine to the phenylalanine over 15 residues. Only the CDR3 region is kept as DNA, spanning 45 bases read in frame from base 1. At the junction V is shortened by 0 bases and J by 8 bases, with 14 bases in between. General conclusions and limits of the study: Clinical and demographic metadata were provided uncurated, with the amount varying by source and participant.

Each collaborating institution followed its own protocols to collect whole blood in K2EDTA tubes. Collaborator samples were shipped for TCRbeta analysis as frozen whole blood, isolated PBMCs, or DNA extracted from either sample type. The sample taken for sequencing was peripheral blood. The rearrangement combines TRBV6-5 with TRBJ2-4; a confident D gene designation cannot be given. The sequence was obtained from a woman aged 45-65 years with acute or convalescent COVID-19. The CDR3 region: CASSYSTSDVDIQYF. Read as DNA, the sequence is TGTGCCAGCAGTTACTCGACTTCGGATGTGGACATTCAGTACTTC.